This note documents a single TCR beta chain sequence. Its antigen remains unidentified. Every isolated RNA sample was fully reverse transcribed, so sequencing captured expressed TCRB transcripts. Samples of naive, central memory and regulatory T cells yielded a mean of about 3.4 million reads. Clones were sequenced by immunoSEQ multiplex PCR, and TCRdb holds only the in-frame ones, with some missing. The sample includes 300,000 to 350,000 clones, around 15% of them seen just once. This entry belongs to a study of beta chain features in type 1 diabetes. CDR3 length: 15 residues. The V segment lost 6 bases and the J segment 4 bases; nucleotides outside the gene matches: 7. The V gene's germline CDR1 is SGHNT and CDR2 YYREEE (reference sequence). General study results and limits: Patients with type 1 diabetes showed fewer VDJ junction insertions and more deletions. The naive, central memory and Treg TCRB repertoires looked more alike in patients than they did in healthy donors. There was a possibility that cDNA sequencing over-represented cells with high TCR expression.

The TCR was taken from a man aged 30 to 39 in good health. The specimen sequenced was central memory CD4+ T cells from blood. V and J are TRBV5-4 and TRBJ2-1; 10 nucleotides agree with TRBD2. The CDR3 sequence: CASISGLASYNEQFF. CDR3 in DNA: TGTGCCAGCATCTCGGGACTAGCGTCTTACAATGAGCAGTTCTTC.